This note documents a single TCR beta chain sequence. This clonotype was recorded at least ten times. No cognate antigen has been identified for it. Per-nucleotide qualities are absent, and no much larger clonotype sits a single base away. These data belong to a study of T cell repertoires in cytomegalovirus infection (dated 2019 in TCRdb). Notes on the research overall: Donor HLA type was relevant to the analysis, because carriage of CMV infection together with the matching HLA type was indicated by public TCR beta signatures. What the work shows at the level of the full study, not this receptor alone: Cumulative frequency of public TCR beta family members discriminated carriers of CMV infection plus the relevant HLA type in this cohort and an independent approximately 370-donor cohort. The ex vivo response was dominated by HLA-C-restricted CMV-specific TCR beta clonotypes, and the single most frequent clonotype in two of eight donors was supplied by these HLA-C-restricted clonotypes.

The germline V gene (reference sequence) supplies CDR1 MNHEY and CDR2 SMNVEV. V drops 4 bases and J drops 7 bases, leaving 13 bases in between. The CDR3 runs 14 amino acids, cysteine and phenylalanine included. Only CDR3 DNA is held: 42 bases, read in frame from base 1. TCRdb shows the sequencer as Illumina HiSeq 1500. The raw public data were reprocessed by TCRdb itself: fastp quality trimming at Q25, MiXCR clonotype calling, in-frame beta chains only. All rows with the same CDR3 protein become a single entry with the most common DNA and genes. This sample holds some 77,000 distinct CDR3 sequences; roughly 3.5% were observed only once. Under 6% of the sample rests with the top ten.

This receptor was taken from a human donor in good health (CMV status not recorded). Some clones in this sample may be carry-over from other donors' samples. Sequencing was performed on PBMCs. The chain is encoded by TRBV27 joined to TRBJ1-4; TRBD1 could be the D gene, as 6 bases match. The CDR3 region reads CASSSIAGAEKLFF. Read as DNA, the sequence is TGTGCCAGCAGTTCTATAGCAGGGGCTGAAAAACTGTTTTTT.